The source of this T cell receptor beta chain is a study of T cells in localized non-small cell lung cancer. Findings of the study overall: The study detected a median approximately 55 of the top 100 tumor clones in adjacent lung. Longer survival (overall) was linked to higher T cell density in blood. Exceeding tumor, uninvolved adjacent lung had the highest T cell clonality.

Per the germline V gene, CDR1 is SGHNT and CDR2 is YENEEA. The ends were cut back, 5 bases at V and 2 bases at J, with 13 bases in the middle. This CDR3 has 16 amino acids. This clone has just a few counts. The antigen is undetermined. Clones were sequenced by immunoSEQ multiplex PCR, and TCRdb holds only the in-frame ones, with some missing. The table lists fewer than 2,000 clones, around 36% of them singletons. The receptor's source is a woman aged 40-75 years with stage II lung adenocarcinoma. The sequencing here drew on normal lung tissue next to the tumor, taken before any cancer treatment. This chain connects TRBV11-3 to TRBJ1-6; no definite D call. CDR3 sequence (DNA): TGTGCCAGCAGCCCCTCGGGCAGGACCTATAATTCACCCCTCCACTTT. This sequence encodes CASSPSGRTYNSPLHF. Together with reference TRBV11-3 and TRBJ1-6, the CDR3 gives the full variable domain: EAGVVQSPRYKIIEKKQPVAFWCNPISGHNTLYWYLQNLGQGPELLIRYENEEAVDDSQLPKDRFSAERLKGVDSTLKIQPAELGDSAVYLCASSPSGRTYNSPLHFGNGTRLTVT.